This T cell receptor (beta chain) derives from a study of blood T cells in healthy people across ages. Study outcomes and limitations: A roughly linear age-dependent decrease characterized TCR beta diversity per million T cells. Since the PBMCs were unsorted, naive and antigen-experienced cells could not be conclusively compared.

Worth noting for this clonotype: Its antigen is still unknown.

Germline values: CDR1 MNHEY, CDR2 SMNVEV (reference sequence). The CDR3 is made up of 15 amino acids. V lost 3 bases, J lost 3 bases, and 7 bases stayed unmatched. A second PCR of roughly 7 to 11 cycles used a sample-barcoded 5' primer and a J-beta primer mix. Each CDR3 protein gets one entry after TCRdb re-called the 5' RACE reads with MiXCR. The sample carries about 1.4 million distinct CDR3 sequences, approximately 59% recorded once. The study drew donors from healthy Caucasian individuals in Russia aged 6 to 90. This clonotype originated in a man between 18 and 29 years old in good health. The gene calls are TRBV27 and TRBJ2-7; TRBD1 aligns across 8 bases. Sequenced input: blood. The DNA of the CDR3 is TGTGCCAGCAGTTTCTGGACAGGGAGGATCTACGAGCAGTACTTC. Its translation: CASSFWTGRIYEQYF.